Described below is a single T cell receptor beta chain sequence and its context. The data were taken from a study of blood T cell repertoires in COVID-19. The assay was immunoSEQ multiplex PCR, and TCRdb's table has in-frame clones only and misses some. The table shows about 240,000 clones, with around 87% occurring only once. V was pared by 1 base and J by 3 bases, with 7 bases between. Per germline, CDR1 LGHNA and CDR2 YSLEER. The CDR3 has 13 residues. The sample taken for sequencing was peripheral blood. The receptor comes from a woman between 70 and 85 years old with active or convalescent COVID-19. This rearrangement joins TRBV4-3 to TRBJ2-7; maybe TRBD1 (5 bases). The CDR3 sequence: CASSQAGNYEQYF. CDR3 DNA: TGCGCCAGCAGCCAAGCAGGGAACTACGAGCAGTACTTC.